What follows are 15 T cell receptor beta chains derived from one specimen sequenced in a study of blood T cell repertoires in COVID-19. Libraries were prepared by immunoSEQ multiplex PCR; TCRdb keeps only in-frame clonotypes and omits some of them. The sample has 350,000 to 450,000 clones, roughly 91% seen once. Specimen: PBMCs or T cells enriched from blood (not recorded which). Receptors originate from a woman aged 25 to 39 who had recovered from COVID-19.

This clone was seen a single time. This sequence joins TRBV3-1 (or the pseudogene TRBV3-2) and TRBJ2-1; the D gene is possibly TRBD1 (6 bases). Looked up from germline, CDR1 is LGHDT and CDR2 is YNNKEL (reference sequence). The V gene lost 2 bases and the J gene lost 4 bases, with 9 bases spanning the gap. The CDR3 loop spans 14 amino acids. The CDR3 reads CASSQTGSYNEQFF. The CDR3 DNA follows: TGTGCCAGCAGCCAAACAGGGTCTTACAATGAGCAGTTCTTC.

This chain connects TRBV27 to TRBJ2-5; 10 bases match TRBD2. V lost 6 bases and J lost 2; bases outside the gene matches: 3. Germline CDR1 MNHEY, CDR2 SMNVEV (reference sequence). CDR3 length equals 14 residues. The CDR3 DNA is TGTGCCAGCAGACCACTAGCGGGACAAGAGACCCAGTACTTC. Protein product: CASRPLAGQETQYF.

The CDR3 bases are TGTGCCAGTCGAATGGTCAGAAGCTATGGCTACACCTTC. Its translation: CASRMVRSYGYTF. The rearrangement joins TRBV19 to TRBJ1-2, with D uncertain. Looked up from germline, CDR1 is LNHDA and CDR2 is SQIVND (reference sequence). The CDR3 runs 13 residues. Trimming took off 8 bases at V and 4 bases at J, with 14 bases between the two ends.

As regards this clone: One end of the junction varies from germline; a read error may be responsible. This rearrangement joins TRBV5-1 to TRBJ2-3; 9 nucleotides align to TRBD1. Looked up from germline, CDR1 is SGHRS and CDR2 is YFSETQ. The CDR3 is 14 amino acids. This CDR3 reads CASSSSPGTGSVDF. The CDR3 DNA reads TGCGCCAGCAGCTCCTCCCCTGGGACAGGGTCGGTGGATTTT.

The chain is built from TRBV10-3 and TRBJ2-7; 16 nucleotides align to TRBD2. Trimming took 2 bases from V and 6 from J; bases not matched to a gene: 7. Germline CDR1 is ENHRY and CDR2 is SYGVKD. The length of the CDR3 is 17 residues. CDR3 in amino acids: CAISETGLAGGKGEQYF. CDR3 bases: TGTGCCATCAGTGAGACGGGACTAGCGGGAGGGAAAGGCGAGCAGTACTTC.

V gene TRBV7-9 combines with J gene TRBJ2-1, with 7 positions matching TRBD2. Unmatched junction bases numbered 3, after V lost 4 bases and J lost 9 bases. From germline, CDR1 is SEHNR and CDR2 FQNEAQ (reference sequence). The CDR3 sequence is 12 residues long. The CDR3 loop reads CASSSGGIEQFF. CDR3 DNA: TGTGCCAGCAGCTCGGGGGGTATTGAGCAGTTCTTC.

A note on this clone: One end of the junction fails to match germline, which may point to a read error. This sequence joins TRBV27 and TRBJ2-7; 10 bases agree with TRBD2. Germline V gene data show CDR1 as MNHEY and CDR2 as SMNVEV (reference sequence). This CDR3 has 15 residues. CDR3 sequence: CASRPSGGSSYERYF. CDR3 DNA sequence: TGTGCCAGCAGGCCTAGCGGGGGTAGCTCCTACGAGCGGTACTTC.

The chain is built from TRBV6-5 and TRBJ1-6; TRBD1 agrees at 9 bases. Trimming cost V 6 bases and J 9 bases; bases outside gene matches: 9. The CDR3 contains 15 residues. Germline lookup yields CDR1 MNHEY and CDR2 SVGAGI. The CDR3 coding sequence is TGTGCCAGCAGCCTGTCCGGGACAGGGCCTTCACCCCTCCACTTT. It specifies CASSLSGTGPSPLHF.

Only one count was recorded for this clone. The gene calls are TRBV28 and TRBJ1-6; D may be TRBD1 (6 bases). CDR3 length: 16 residues. V dropped 3 bases and J dropped 3 bases, with 12 bases sitting between them. In germline, CDR1 is MDHEN, CDR2 SYDVKM. The CDR3 is CASSFDGGGYNSPLHF. In DNA form, the CDR3 reads TGTGCCAGCAGTTTCGATGGGGGCGGCTATAATTCACCCCTCCACTTT.

This chain joins TRBV27 and TRBJ2-1; TRBD2 aligns across 9 bases. This CDR3 region has 14 residues. CDR1 is MNHEY and CDR2 is SMNVEV in the germline V gene (reference sequence). J was trimmed by 4 bases and V by 9 bases; bases with no gene match: 7. The CDR3 protein is CASQGAGGYNEQFF. In DNA form, the CDR3 reads TGTGCCAGTCAAGGAGCGGGGGGTTACAATGAGCAGTTCTTC.

This clone has just a few counts. This chain uses TRBV7-3 with TRBJ2-5; TRBD1 is a possible D gene (6 bases). The length of the CDR3 is 13 residues. Trimming removed 1 base from V and 6 bases from J, with 9 bases in between. In germline, CDR1 is SGHTA, CDR2 FQGTGA. For the CDR3, the DNA is TGTGCCAGCAGCTTAAGGGGGCGACAGACCCAGTACTTC. Its translation is CASSLRGRQTQYF.

The rearrangement uses TRBV27 and TRBJ2-3; the match to TRBD1 covers 9 bases. V shed 5 bases, J shed 2 bases, and the junction held 5 bases outside the gene matches. CDR3 length: 15 residues. Germline V gene sequence: CDR1 MNHEY, CDR2 SMNVEV (reference sequence). The CDR3 sequence is CASSPRDRVTDTQYF. CDR3 sequence (DNA): TGTGCCAGCAGTCCCCGGGACAGGGTCACAGATACGCAGTATTTT.

V is TRBV6-2 or TRBV6-3 and J is TRBJ1-5; no definite D call. The CDR3 length is 14 residues. V shed 0 bases and J shed 2 bases, with 5 bases lying between them. Looked up from germline, CDR1 is MNHEY and CDR2 is SVGEGT. CDR3 in amino acids: CASSYSVGNQPQHF. The CDR3 DNA reads as TGTGCCAGCAGTTACTCAGTAGGCAATCAGCCCCAGCATTTT.

V gene TRBV2 combines with J gene TRBJ1-1; tentatively, D is TRBD1 (6 bases). Germline CDR1 is SNHLY and CDR2 is FYNNEI. The CDR3 consists of 13 residues. Trimming left V 8 bases short and J 2 bases short, with 12 bases between. The CDR3 protein is CASEAGANTEAFF. The CDR3 DNA follows: TGTGCCAGCGAAGCGGGGGCCAACACTGAAGCTTTCTTT. Drawing the rest from reference TRBV2 and TRBJ1-1, the complete variable domain is EPEVTQTPSHQVTQMGQEVILRCVPISNHLYFYWYRQILGQKVEFLVSFYNNEISEKSEIFDDQFSVERPDGSNFTLKIRSTKLEDSAMYFCASEAGANTEAFFGQGTRLTVV.

The chain has TRBV3-1 (or the pseudogene TRBV3-2) and TRBJ1-5; D is unresolved. The germline V gene encodes CDR1 LGHDT and CDR2 YNNKEL (reference sequence). The CDR3 is 13 residues long. V was cut by 4 bases and J by 3 bases, with 7 bases left in between. CDR3 residues: CASSLGLNQPQHF. The CDR3, as DNA: TGTGCCAGCAGCCTCGGACTCAATCAGCCCCAGCATTTT.